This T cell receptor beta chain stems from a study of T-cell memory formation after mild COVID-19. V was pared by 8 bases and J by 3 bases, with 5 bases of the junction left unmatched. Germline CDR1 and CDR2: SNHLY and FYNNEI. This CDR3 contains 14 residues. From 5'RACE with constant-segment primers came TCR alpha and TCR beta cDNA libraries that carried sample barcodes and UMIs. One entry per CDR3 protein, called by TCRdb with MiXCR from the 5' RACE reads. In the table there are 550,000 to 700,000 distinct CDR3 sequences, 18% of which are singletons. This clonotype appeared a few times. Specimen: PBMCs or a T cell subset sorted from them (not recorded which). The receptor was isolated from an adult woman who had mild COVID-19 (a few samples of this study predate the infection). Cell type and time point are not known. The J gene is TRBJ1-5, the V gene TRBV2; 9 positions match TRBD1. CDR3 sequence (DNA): TGTGCCAGCGAGGACAGGGGTGTCAATCAGCCCCAGCATTTT. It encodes CASEDRGVNQPQHF.